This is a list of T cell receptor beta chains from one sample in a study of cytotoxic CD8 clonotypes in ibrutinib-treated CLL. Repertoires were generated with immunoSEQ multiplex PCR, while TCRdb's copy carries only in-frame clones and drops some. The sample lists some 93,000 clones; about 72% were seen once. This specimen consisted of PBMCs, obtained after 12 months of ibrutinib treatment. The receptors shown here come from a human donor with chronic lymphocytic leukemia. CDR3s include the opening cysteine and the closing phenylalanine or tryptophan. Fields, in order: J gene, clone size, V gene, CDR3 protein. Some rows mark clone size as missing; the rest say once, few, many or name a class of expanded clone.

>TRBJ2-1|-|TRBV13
CASTSRGDNEQFF
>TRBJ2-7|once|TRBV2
CASKRLAGGRVQYF
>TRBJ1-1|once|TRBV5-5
CASSFSARGENTEAFF
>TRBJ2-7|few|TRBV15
CATSLESSYEQYF
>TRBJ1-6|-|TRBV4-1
CASSQQRDSPLHF
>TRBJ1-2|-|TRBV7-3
CASSYTHIYGGDYGYTF
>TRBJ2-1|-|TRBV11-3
CASSLTGAYNEQFF
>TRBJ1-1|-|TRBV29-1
CSVGGAGRHTEAFF
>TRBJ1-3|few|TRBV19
CASTRGEFNSGNTIYF
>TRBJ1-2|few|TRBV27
CASEQWAYGYTF
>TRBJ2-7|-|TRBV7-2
CASSLDLAGGSEQYF
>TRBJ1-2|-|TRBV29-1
CSVTGVGGYTF
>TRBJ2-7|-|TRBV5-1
CASSLAGNEQYF
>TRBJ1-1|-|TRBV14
CASSPTAYMNTEAFF
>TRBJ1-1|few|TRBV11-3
CASSLAGQGNTEAFF
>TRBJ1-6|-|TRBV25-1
CASSKRSYNSPLHF
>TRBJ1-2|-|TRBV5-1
CASSFFGGSRDGYTF
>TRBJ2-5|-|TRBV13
CASSKISGGGETQYF
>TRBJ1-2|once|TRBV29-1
CSVNTGGRVYGYTF
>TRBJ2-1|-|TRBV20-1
CSARASNEQFF
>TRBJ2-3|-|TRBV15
CATARGGGGDTQYF
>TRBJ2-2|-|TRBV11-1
CASSSRTGTNTGELFF
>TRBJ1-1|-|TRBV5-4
CASSLTDQNTEAFF
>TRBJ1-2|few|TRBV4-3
CASSPTKTYTF
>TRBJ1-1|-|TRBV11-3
CASSLGENTEAFF
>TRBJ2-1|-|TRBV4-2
CASSAGQGGNNEQFF
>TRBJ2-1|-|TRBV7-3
CASSLQQLSHMNEQFF
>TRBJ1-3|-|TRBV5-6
CASSLGQGGNTIYF
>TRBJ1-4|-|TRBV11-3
CASRDGVNEKLFF
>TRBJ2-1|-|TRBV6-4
CASSGPGDEQFF
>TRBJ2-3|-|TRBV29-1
CSVVGGKDTQYF
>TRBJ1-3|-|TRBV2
CASSQGELISGNTIYF
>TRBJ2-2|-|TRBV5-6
CASKLRQGVSGELFF
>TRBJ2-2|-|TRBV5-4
CASSLQDRGPGELFF
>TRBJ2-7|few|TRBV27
CASSLSKGGTYEQYF
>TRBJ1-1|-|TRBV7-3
CASSLNLGTEAFF
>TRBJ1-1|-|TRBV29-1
CSALRSANTEAFF
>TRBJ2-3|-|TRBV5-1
CASSLATSGDGVAQYF
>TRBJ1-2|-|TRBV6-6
CASSSQQGSGYTF
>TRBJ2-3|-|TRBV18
CASQPGGTDTQYF
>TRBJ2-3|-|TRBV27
CASSSLAGRFTDTQYF
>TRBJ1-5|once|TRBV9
CASSPAGGTWVNQPQHF